The present TCR beta chain was sequenced within a study of T cell responses to AZD1222 COVID-19 vaccine. With respect to this clone: Its antigen remains unidentified.

This CDR3 has 15 amino acids. Germline V gene sequence: CDR1 MGHDK, CDR2 SYGVNS. V lost 6 bases and J lost 3, with 16 bases in between. Sequenced by immunoSEQ multiplex PCR; TCRdb stores in-frame clones only, minus some. This table holds approximately 100,000 clones, roughly 89% found once. General study results and limits: Reportedly, close to half of spike-specific TCRs are directed against unmutated variant regions. Two doses of AZD1222 preceded a rise in Spike-specific TCR breadth and depth. Sampling captured repertoires only after the peak T cell response.

The source material was peripheral blood, sampled on day 0 of AZD1222 vaccination. This TCR derives from an adult in good health. The V call is TRBV25-1, the J call TRBJ2-3, with TRBD2 as a possible D gene (6 bases). The CDR3 nucleotides are TGTGCCAGCAGCCCTAACGGGGGAGGAACAGATACGCAGTATTTT. Its translation is CASSPNGGGTDTQYF.